The 13 T cell receptor beta chains listed next were all sequenced from one sample in a study of identifying expanded T cells in peripheral blood (dated by TCRdb to the late 2010s). Receptor amplification or capture employed the immunoSEQ multiplex PCR assay. TCRdb stores this immuneACCESS table with in-frame sequences only. Part of the clones is absent; in the studies checked, under half of the shortfall reflects unresolved V genes, and no reason is known for the rest. This sample holds about 82,000 clones; roughly 90% were observed only once. Roughly 7% of the sample goes to the ten largest clones. Sequencing was performed on blood. Receptors originate from a person between 18 and 69 years old in good health.

This clone was seen a few times. This chain connects TRBV6-1 to TRBJ2-7; D is perhaps TRBD2 (5 bases). This CDR3 region has 15 residues. Trimming removed 1 base at V and 2 bases at J, with 12 bases between. The germline V gene encodes CDR1 MNHNS and CDR2 SASEGT. The CDR3 sequence: CASSEVSGVPYEQYF. The CDR3 region has the DNA TGTGCCAGCAGTGAAGTTTCCGGGGTCCCCTACGAGCAGTACTTC.

The V gene is TRBV9, the J gene TRBJ2-1, with 9 bases aligning to TRBD2. With V trimmed by 0 bases and J by 1 base, 11 bases remained unmatched. This CDR3 has 19 residues. Germline V gene sequence: CDR1 SGDLS, CDR2 YYNGEE. The CDR3 DNA is TGTGCCAGCAGCGTAGGCCCCGGTAGGCTAGCGGGGTCCTACAATGAGCAGTTCTTC. It translates to CASSVGPGRLAGSYNEQFF.

This chain links TRBV4-1 with TRBJ1-2; 8 nucleotides match TRBD1. V lost 4 bases and J lost 2; bases outside the gene matches: 6. The germline gives CDR1 MGHRA, CDR2 YSYEKL. The CDR3 is 15 residues long. The CDR3 coding sequence is TGCGCCAGCAGCCTGACAGGGGCTCCCAACTATGGCTACACCTTC. It translates to CASSLTGAPNYGYTF.

The chain recombines TRBV10-3 with TRBJ1-2, with TRBD1 matching over 8 bases. The germline V gene has CDR1 ENHRY and CDR2 SYGVKD. The CDR3 length is 18 residues. The ends lost 3 bases at V and 0 bases at J; junction bases unmatched: 12. The CDR3 region has the DNA TGTGCCATCAGTGATTGGGCAGGGGGCGGAAAAACTAACTATGGCTACACCTTC. Encoded protein: CAISDWAGGGKTNYGYTF.

The genes are TRBV6-5 and TRBJ1-2; D not resolved. Trimming shortened V by 7 bases and J by 2 bases, and 17 bases separated the two germline ends. The CDR3 contains 15 residues. From germline, CDR1 is MNHEY and CDR2 SVGAGI. The CDR3 DNA sequence: TGTGCCAGCACTGGTAGTAGGGCGATAAACTATGGCTACACCTTC. Protein product: CASTGSRAINYGYTF.

CDR3 region: CASSELSSPSAYEQFF. Here the CDR3 DNA reads TGTGCCAGCAGTGAATTGAGTAGCCCATCGGCCTATGAGCAGTTCTTC. The chain combines TRBV6-1 with TRBJ2-1; no clear D. This CDR3 is built from 16 residues. Trimming removed 2 bases at V and 8 bases at J, with 19 bases between. Germline loops: CDR1 MNHNS, CDR2 SASEGT.

The chain employs TRBV6-6 and TRBJ2-7; 8 bases match TRBD2. CDR1 and CDR2 (germline): MNHNY, SVGAGI (reference sequence). CDR3 size: 14 residues. With 5 bases clipped from V and 7 bases from J, the junction kept 10 bases outside the gene matches. The CDR3 spells CASSRFGGGWEQYF. The CDR3, as DNA: TGTGCCAGCAGTCGATTTGGCGGGGGGTGGGAGCAGTACTTC.

This chain joins TRBV11-2 and TRBJ2-7; 14 bases are a match to TRBD2. V lost 4 bases to trimming and J lost 6 bases; unmatched junction nucleotides: 5. Germline V gene data show CDR1 as SGHAT and CDR2 as FQNNGV. The CDR3 runs to 15 residues. DNA for the CDR3: TGTGCCAGCAGCTCCGGGACTAGCGGGAGTTTCGAGCAGTACTTC. Protein sequence: CASSSGTSGSFEQYF. Full variable domain (missing parts from reference TRBV11-2 and TRBJ2-7): EAGVAQSPRYKIIEKRQSVAFWCNPISGHATLYWYQQILGQGPKLLIQFQNNGVVDDSQLPKDRFSAERLKGVDSTLKIQPAKLEDSAVYLCASSSGTSGSFEQYFGPGTRLTVT.

The J gene is TRBJ2-7, the V gene TRBV7-9; D is possibly TRBD1 (6 bases). Germline CDR1 reads SEHNR; CDR2 reads FQNEAQ (reference sequence). The CDR3 loop spans 14 amino acids. Deletions cut 6 bases from V and 5 bases from J, with 17 bases between. CDR3 protein: CASRKGLGAHEQYF. CDR3 nucleotide sequence: TGTGCCAGCAGAAAAGGGCTGGGGGCCCACGAGCAGTACTTC.

The chain uses TRBV7-9 and TRBJ1-1; a possible D gene is TRBD1 (5 bases). The germline CDR1 and CDR2 sequences are SEHNR and FQNEAQ (reference sequence). The CDR3 has 15 residues. Trimming cost V 3 bases and J 4 bases, with 15 bases left between them. CDR3 DNA: TGTGCCAGCAGCTTTCAGGGTTCCCCCTCCACTGAAGCTTTCTTT. Translated: CASSFQGSPSTEAFF.

The chain has TRBV7-9 and TRBJ2-1; the match to TRBD2 covers 9 bases. In germline, CDR1 is SEHNR, CDR2 FQNEAQ (reference sequence). Trimming cost V 3 bases and J 4 bases; bases outside gene matches: 4. The CDR3 length is 15 residues. The CDR3 DNA follows: TGTGCCAGCAGCTTGATAGCGGGAGAGTACAATGAGCAGTTCTTC. Translating it yields CASSLIAGEYNEQFF.

This clone was recorded once. The genes are TRBV19 and TRBJ1-6, with 7 bases that match TRBD1. Germline assignment: CDR1 LNHDA and CDR2 SQIVND (reference sequence). The CDR3 runs 16 residues. The junction had 10 bases not matched to a gene; V was cut back by 5 bases and J by 6 bases. The CDR3 DNA is TGTGCCAGTAGTTGGAGTTTGGGACAGACTAATTCACCCCTCCACTTT. It specifies CASSWSLGQTNSPLHF.

The rearrangement links TRBV6-6 to TRBJ1-1, with D perhaps matching TRBD1 (6 bases). The CDR3 contains 13 residues. The V end was cut by 5 bases, the J end by 6 bases, with 13 bases between. CDR1 and CDR2 from the germline V gene are MNHNY and SVGAGI (reference sequence). CDR3 region: CASSPPGAPEAFF. CDR3 nucleotides: TGTGCCAGCAGTCCACCGGGGGCGCCTGAAGCTTTCTTT.